Shown below are 27 T cell receptor beta chains from a single sample sequenced in a study of T cells in Graves' hyperthyroidism and ophthalmopathy (dated by TCRdb to about 2019). Receptors were amplified or captured by multiplex PCR. TCRdb records Illumina HiSeq 2000 as the sequencer. Amplification of TCR beta CDR3 regions was carried out from RNA transcripts. The TCR CDR3 was subjected to a first round of RT-PCR using the HTBI primer set and the Qiagen OneStep RT-PCR kit. Using fastp at Q25 and MiXCR, TCRdb reprocessed the public reads and kept productive beta chains. CDR3 protein sequences are deduplicated, and each keeps its most common genes and DNA. The sample contains roughly 420,000 distinct CDR3 sequences, around 16% of them found a single time. 12% to 15% of the sample rests with the top ten. Sequencing used blood. These receptors were collected from a woman aged 18-29 years with Graves' hyperthyroidism.

This clonotype has ten or more counts. The J gene is TRBJ2-7, the V gene TRBV20-1; D not certain. CDR1 DFQATT and CDR2 SNEGSKA come from the germline V gene (reference sequence). The ends were cut back, 5 bases at V and 5 bases at J, with 13 bases in the middle. This CDR3 region has 12 residues. CDR3 sequence reads: CSAEPRTHEQYF. The CDR3 region has the DNA TGCAGTGCTGAGCCCCGGACCCACGAGCAGTACTTC.

This clonotype was counted many times. The chain employs TRBV12-3 or TRBV12-4 and TRBJ1-5, with a possible D match to TRBD1 (6 bases). V dropped 3 bases and J dropped 4 bases, with 10 bases sitting between them. This CDR3 comprises 14 residues. The CDR3 DNA reads as TGTGCCAGCAGTTTGAGCAGGGGAAATCAGCCCCAGCATTTT. Amino acids: CASSLSRGNQPQHF.

The chain employs TRBV3-1 and TRBJ1-2; D might be TRBD1 (5 bases). The germline CDR1 and CDR2 sequences are LGHDT and YNNKEL (reference sequence). This CDR3 is 14 amino acids long. V lost 1 base, J lost 14 bases, and 20 bases lay in between. This CDR3 is CASSQVPGTGRVTF. The CDR3 coding sequence is TGTGCCAGCAGCCAAGTGCCGGGCACAGGCCGGGTTACCTTC. Full variable domain (missing parts from reference TRBV3-1 and TRBJ1-2): DTAVSQTPKYLVTQMGNDKSIKCEQNLGHDTMYWYKQDSKKFLKIMFSYNNKELIINETVPNRFSPKSPDKAHLNLHINSLELGDSAVYFCASSQVPGTGRVTFGSGTRLTVV.

Turning to this clonotype: This may arise from a read error, as a much more abundant clone is one base away. The chain recombines TRBV3-1 with TRBJ1-2, with D hard to call. Looked up from germline, CDR1 is LGHDT and CDR2 is YNNKEL (reference sequence). This CDR3 has 14 residues. CDR3 amino acids: CASSQLSKNYSYTF. The CDR3 coding sequence is TGTGCCAGCAGCCAACTCTCGAAGAACTATAGCTACACCTTC. The full variable domain, with the rest looked up from reference TRBV3-1 and TRBJ1-2, is DTAVSQTPKYLVTQMGNDKSIKCEQNLGHDTMYWYKQDSKKFLKIMFSYNNKELIINETVPNRFSPKSPDKAHLNLHINSLELGDSAVYFCASSQLSKNYSYTFGSGTRLTVV.

This clonotype showed up just once. The chain couples TRBV4-3 to TRBJ2-1, with 10 bases that match TRBD1. The CDR3 sequence is 17 residues long. The ends lost 0 bases at V and 6 bases at J; junction bases unmatched: 8. Germline assignment: CDR1 LGHNA and CDR2 YSLEER. The DNA for the CDR3 is TGCGCCAGCAGCCAAGAAACCGGGACAGGGGCTATCAATGAGCAGTTCTTC. Amino acids: CASSQETGTGAINEQFF.

This clonotype was found many times. This chain links TRBV24-1 with TRBJ2-3, with 7 nucleotides matching TRBD1. V was clipped by 7 bases and J by 3 bases; unmatched bases: 9. Germline CDR1 reads KGHDR; CDR2 reads SFDVKD. CDR3 length: 15 amino acids. CDR3 protein: CATSSGTDETDTQYF. The DNA of the CDR3 is TGTGCCACCAGCTCCGGGACAGACGAGACAGATACGCAGTATTTT.

The chain couples TRBV2 to TRBJ2-2; D is unresolved. CDR1 and CDR2 from the germline V gene are SNHLY and FYNNEI. The ends were cut back, 3 bases at V and 4 bases at J, with 6 bases in the middle. CDR3 size: 13 residues. The CDR3, as DNA: TGTGCCAGCAGTGATCGGACCACCGGGGAGCTGTTTTTT. It is translated as CASSDRTTGELFF. Variable domain in full (rest from reference TRBV2 and TRBJ2-2): EPEVTQTPSHQVTQMGQEVILRCVPISNHLYFYWYRQILGQKVEFLVSFYNNEISEKSEIFDDQFSVERPDGSNFTLKIRSTKLEDSAMYFCASSDRTTGELFFGEGSRLTVL.

To note about this clonotype: Being one base from a much bigger clone, this may be a read error. The chain employs TRBV28 and TRBJ2-2; 7 bases are shared with TRBD1. The CDR3 sequence is 15 residues long. Trimming removed 8 bases from V and 0 bases from J; junction bases left unmatched: 6. Germline lookup yields CDR1 MDHEN and CDR2 SYDVKM. The CDR3, as DNA: TGTGCCAGCGGCTCCGGGACAGCGAACACCGGGGAGCTGTTTTTT. Protein: CASGSGTANTGELFF.

This clonotype has a count of ten or more. This sequence joins TRBV28 and TRBJ2-5; the match to TRBD2 covers 14 bases. The CDR3 contains 15 residues. Germline V gene lookup returns CDR1 MDHEN and CDR2 SYDVKM. V gave up 4 bases and J gave up 5 bases; unmatched junction bases: 3. DNA of the CDR3: TGTGCCAGCAGTTCTCGGACTAGCGGGAGGGAGACCCAGTACTTC. Translation gives CASSSRTSGRETQYF.

Ten or more counts support this clonotype. The junction shows a germline mismatch at one end, possibly a read error. The CDR3 DNA reads as TGCGCCAGCACCTTGGACTGGAGTTCCTACGAGCAGTACTTC. This sequence encodes CASTLDWSSYEQYF. The chain employs TRBV5-1 and TRBJ2-7, with D possibly being TRBD2 (5 bases). The CDR3 extends over 14 amino acids. Germline V gives CDR1 SGHRS, CDR2 YFSETQ.

The genes are TRBV14 and TRBJ2-2, with D uncertain. Germline V lookup: CDR1 SGHDN, CDR2 FVKESK. Trimming pared 0 bases from V and 2 bases from J, leaving 13 bases between. This CDR3 has 17 residues. The CDR3 nucleotides read TGTGCCAGCAGCCAAGAACGTCTACACTTAAACACCGGGGAGCTGTTTTTT. Its protein is CASSQERLHLNTGELFF.

This clonotype has a count of ten or more. The CDR3 reads CASSYSMTVSEKLFF. As DNA, the CDR3 is TGTGCCAGCAGTTACTCGATGACAGTCAGTGAAAAACTGTTTTTT. The chain recombines TRBV6-5 with TRBJ1-4; D is perhaps TRBD1 (5 bases). Germline assignment: CDR1 MNHEY and CDR2 SVGAGI. V lost 0 bases, J lost 7 bases, and 12 bases lay in between. This CDR3 has 15 residues.

This clonotype was seen repeatedly, ten times or more. This chain's CDR3 is CASRASFKPQYF. The CDR3 DNA reads as TGTGCCTCCCGGGCTAGCTTTAAGCCGCAGTATTTT. V is TRBV12-3 or TRBV12-4 and J is TRBJ2-3, with a tentative D call TRBD2 (5 bases). Trimming took off 11 bases at V and 10 bases at J, with 19 bases between the two ends. This CDR3 comprises 12 residues.

The chain combines TRBV29-1 with TRBJ2-5; D perhaps matches TRBD2 (5 bases). V shed 7 bases and J shed 2 bases, with 17 bases lying between them. Germline CDR1 is SQVTM and CDR2 is ANQGSEA. CDR3 length: 14 amino acids. CDR3: CSAGRGQIQETQYF. As DNA, the CDR3 is TGCAGCGCTGGGAGAGGCCAGATACAAGAGACCCAGTACTTC.

This clonotype came up many times. The chain uses TRBV3-1 and TRBJ1-3; 7 bases match TRBD1. CDR1 and CDR2 (germline): LGHDT, YNNKEL (reference sequence). V lost 5 bases to trimming and J lost 8 bases; unmatched junction nucleotides: 3. There are 12 residues in the CDR3. In DNA, the CDR3 is TGTGCCAGCAGCGACAGGGCGGACACCATATATTTT. Its translation: CASSDRADTIYF.

This clonotype was found many times. V usage is TRBV12-3 or TRBV12-4 and J usage is TRBJ1-2; D ambiguous. This CDR3 is built from 12 residues. V lost 4 bases, J lost 6 bases, and 9 bases lay in between. The CDR3 nucleotides are TGTGCCAGCAGTTCGAACTTGGATGGCTACACCTTC. It encodes CASSSNLDGYTF.

V and J are TRBV19 and TRBJ2-2; D might be TRBD1 (5 bases). V lost 7 bases, J lost 3 bases, and 21 bases lay in between. The CDR3 covers 17 residues. The germline V gene encodes CDR1 LNHDA and CDR2 SQIVND (reference sequence). CDR3 protein: CASTQLGRVLDTGELFF. CDR3 DNA sequence: TGTGCCAGTACACAATTGGGGCGCGTTTTGGACACCGGGGAGCTGTTTTTT. The full variable domain, its missing parts supplied by reference TRBV19 and TRBJ2-2, is DGGITQSPKYLFRKEGQNVTLSCEQNLNHDAMYWYRQDPGQGLRLIYYSQIVNDFQKGDIAEGYSVSREKKESFPLTVTSAQKNPTAFYLCASTQLGRVLDTGELFFGEGSRLTVL.

The V and J genes are TRBV10-3 and TRBJ1-2; D remains unclear. This CDR3 is 15 amino acids long. Deletions cut 3 bases from V and 2 bases from J, with 13 bases between. From germline, CDR1 is ENHRY and CDR2 SYGVKD. The CDR3 bases are TGTGCCATCAGTGATCTGGTGCCGAAGAACTATGGCTACACCTTC. It specifies CAISDLVPKNYGYTF.

The chain joins TRBV5-1 to TRBJ1-6; unclear D gene. Deletions cut 0 bases from V and 0 bases from J, with 10 bases between. The CDR3 extends over 17 amino acids. Germline CDR1 SGHRS, CDR2 YFSETQ. Here the CDR3 DNA reads TGCGCCAGCAGCTTGGCCTCCGGGAGCTCCTATAATTCACCCCTCCACTTT. Translated: CASSLASGSSYNSPLHF.

The chain links TRBV24-1 to TRBJ2-3; no reliable D call. The CDR3 sequence is 14 residues long. Germline lookup yields CDR1 KGHDR and CDR2 SFDVKD. Trimming left V 5 bases short and J 0 bases short, with 8 bases between. The DNA for the CDR3 is TGTGCCACCAGTGGATCAGCGAGCACAGATACGCAGTATTTT. Translation gives CATSGSASTDTQYF.

As regards this clonotype: Given a much more abundant clone one base away, this may be a read error. The chain is built from TRBV20-1 and TRBJ1-2; D may be TRBD1 (6 bases). Germline V gives CDR1 DFQATT, CDR2 SNEGSKA (reference sequence). The CDR3 spans 14 residues. DNA for the CDR3: TGCAGTGTTAGAGACCCGCCGACAGGCTATGGCTACACCTTC. Amino acid sequence: CSVRDPPTGYGYTF.

The chain carries TRBV5-4 and TRBJ1-5; D may be TRBD1 (5 bases). Between the trimmed V and J ends, which lost 2 bases and 5 bases, there was a span of 8 bases. Germline V gene lookup returns CDR1 SGHNT and CDR2 YYREEE (reference sequence). The CDR3 runs to 13 residues. The CDR3 region is CASSFGADQPQHF. For the CDR3, the DNA is TGTGCCAGCAGCTTCGGGGCGGATCAGCCCCAGCATTTT.

The sample holds many counts of this clonotype. This chain links TRBV10-3 with TRBJ2-1; TRBD2 might be the D (5 bases). The CDR3 has 12 residues. Germline V lookup: CDR1 ENHRY, CDR2 SYGVKD. V gave up 10 bases and J gave up 9 bases, with 16 bases separating them. CDR3 in DNA: TGTGCCACCGGGATAGCCTCACGTGAGCAGTTCTTC. This codes for CATGIASREQFF.

This clonotype was detected ten times or more. The V and J genes are TRBV20-1 and TRBJ2-7; TRBD2 agrees at 7 bases. Germline loops: CDR1 DFQATT, CDR2 SNEGSKA (reference sequence). This CDR3 is 13 amino acids long. The ends lost 5 bases at V and 5 bases at J; junction bases unmatched: 9. The CDR3 here is CSAGGEAVDEQYF. CDR3 bases: TGCAGTGCTGGGGGGGAGGCAGTGGACGAGCAGTACTTC.

This clonotype turned up a few times. The chain links TRBV18 to TRBJ2-3, with D tentatively TRBD1 (5 bases). Germline V lookup: CDR1 KGHSH, CDR2 LQKENI. Trimming removed 3 bases from V and 4 bases from J, with 11 bases in between. CDR3 length: 14 amino acids. This CDR3 is CASSPELTADTQYF. DNA of the CDR3: TGTGCCAGCTCACCCGAATTGACAGCAGATACGCAGTATTTT.

Many counts were recorded for this clonotype. The chain has TRBV11-2 and TRBJ2-1; D might be TRBD1 (5 bases). The ends were cut back, 7 bases at V and 0 bases at J, with 10 bases in the middle. The CDR3 runs to 14 residues. The germline gives CDR1 SGHAT, CDR2 FQNNGV. The CDR3 reads CASTMDNSYNEQFF. CDR3 DNA sequence: TGTGCCAGCACCATGGACAACTCCTACAATGAGCAGTTCTTC.

The chain combines TRBV29-1 with TRBJ2-7; 9 nucleotides line up with TRBD1. The CDR3 length is 16 residues. Germline V gene sequence: CDR1 SQVTM, CDR2 ANQGSEA. J gave up 5 bases and V 4 bases, and 15 bases lay outside the gene matches. CDR3 in DNA: TGCAGCGTTGCCAAAGGAGGGACAGGGTCCGCTAACGAGCAGTACTTC. It specifies CSVAKGGTGSANEQYF.